What follows are 6 T cell receptor beta chains derived from one specimen sequenced in a study of beta chain features in type 1 diabetes. The study's findings and limits: The study found moderately but significantly shorter TCRB CDR3s in all four CD4+ subsets of Type 1 diabetes patients.

The whole isolated RNA underwent reverse transcription, so sequencing captured expressed TCRB transcripts. Sequenced by immunoSEQ multiplex PCR; TCRdb stores in-frame clones only, minus some. The sample records 240,000 or so clones, just over 20% being singletons. Antigens for these TCRs are unknown. The sequencing input was naive CD4+ T cells from blood. Every receptor here comes from a woman aged 40 to 55 with type 1 diabetes.

The gene calls are TRBV7-8 and TRBJ2-1, with 8 bases identical to TRBD2. V lost 2 bases to trimming and J lost 2 bases; unmatched junction nucleotides: 8. The CDR3 consists of 17 residues. Germline V CDR1 and CDR2: SGHVS, FQNEAQ. CDR3 DNA: TGTGCCAGCAGCTTACCCCGACTAGCGAGGACCTACAATGAGCAGTTCTTC. Protein sequence: CASSLPRLARTYNEQFF.

This clone was seen only a few times. The V and J genes are TRBV4-2 and TRBJ2-7; TRBD2 aligns across 8 bases. The CDR3 spans 18 residues. Per germline, CDR1 LGHNA and CDR2 YNFKEQ. Trimming at V came to 0 bases and at J to 0 bases, leaving 10 bases not matched to a gene. The CDR3 reads CASSQEVAGGITSYEQYF. In DNA, the CDR3 is TGTGCCAGCAGCCAAGAAGTGGCGGGAGGCATAACCTCCTACGAGCAGTACTTC.

The rearrangement uses TRBV9 and TRBJ1-2; TRBD1 might be the D (5 bases). V lost 3 bases, J lost 4 bases, and 13 bases lay in between. The germline gives CDR1 SGDLS, CDR2 YYNGEE. This CDR3 contains 14 residues. The CDR3 protein is CASSAGQGSYGYTF. Written as DNA, the CDR3 is TGTGCCAGCAGCGCGGGCCAGGGATCCTATGGCTACACCTTC.

This rearrangement joins TRBV27 to TRBJ1-2; 7 bases map to TRBD1. V dropped 10 bases and J dropped 2; count of bases not matched to a gene: 4. The CDR3 runs 12 residues. Germline-derived CDR1 and CDR2 are MNHEY and SMNVEV (reference sequence). The CDR3 region is CATTDRNYGYTF. CDR3 nucleotide sequence: TGTGCCACCACGGACAGGAACTATGGCTACACCTTC.

This sequence joins TRBV9 and TRBJ2-5, with TRBD1 matching 10 bases. Germline values: CDR1 SGDLS, CDR2 YYNGEE. The CDR3 contains 15 residues. The V segment lost 1 base and the J segment 4 bases; nucleotides outside the gene matches: 4. The CDR3 DNA is TGTGCCAGCAGCGTAATGGACAGGGGGAGAGAGACCCAGTACTTC. It codes for CASSVMDRGRETQYF.

This chain uses TRBV28 with TRBJ2-3; 9 nucleotides line up with TRBD2. Germline V CDR1 and CDR2: MDHEN, SYDVKM. This CDR3 comprises 16 residues. The V gene end was trimmed by 3 bases and the J gene end by 10 bases; junction bases not matched to a gene: 14. This CDR3 reads CASSFGLAKLLWAQYF. The DNA for the CDR3 is TGTGCCAGCAGTTTCGGACTAGCGAAGCTATTGTGGGCGCAGTATTTT.